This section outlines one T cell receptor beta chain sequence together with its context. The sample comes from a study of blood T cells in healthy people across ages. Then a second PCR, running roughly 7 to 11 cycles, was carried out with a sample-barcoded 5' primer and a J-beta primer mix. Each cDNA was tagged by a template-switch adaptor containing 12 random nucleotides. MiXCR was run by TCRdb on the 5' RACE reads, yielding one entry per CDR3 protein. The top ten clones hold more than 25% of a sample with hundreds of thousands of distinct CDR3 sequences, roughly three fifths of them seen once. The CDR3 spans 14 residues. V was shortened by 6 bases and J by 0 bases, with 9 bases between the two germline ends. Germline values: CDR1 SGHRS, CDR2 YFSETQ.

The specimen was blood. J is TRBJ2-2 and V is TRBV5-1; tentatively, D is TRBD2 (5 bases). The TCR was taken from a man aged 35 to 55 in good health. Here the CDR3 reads CASIALPNTGELFF. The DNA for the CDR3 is TGCGCCAGCATAGCGCTACCGAACACCGGGGAGCTGTTTTTT.